The present T cell receptor (beta chain) was sequenced within a study of PD-L1 blockade in urothelial cancer. The study's findings and limits: Better progression-free and overall survival followed lower pretreatment blood clonality.

Sample time point: pretreatment peripheral blood. With respect to this clone: Its antigen is not identified.

The V and J ends lost 7 bases and 7 bases respectively, with 11 bases between them. This CDR3 region has 12 residues. Per germline, CDR1 MNHNS and CDR2 SASEGT. The method was immunoSEQ multiplex PCR; TCRdb's version includes in-frame clones alone and lacks a portion of them. Of tens of thousands of clones in the sample, roughly 90% were seen once. J is TRBJ2-1 and V is TRBV6-1; D not certain. This sequence was found in a woman aged 55-70 years with urothelial cancer. The sequencing used PBMCs, collected around atezolizumab (anti-PD-L1) treatment. DNA for the CDR3: TGTGCCAGCACTAGGTTCTGGAATGAGCAGTTCTTC. Residues: CASTRFWNEQFF.